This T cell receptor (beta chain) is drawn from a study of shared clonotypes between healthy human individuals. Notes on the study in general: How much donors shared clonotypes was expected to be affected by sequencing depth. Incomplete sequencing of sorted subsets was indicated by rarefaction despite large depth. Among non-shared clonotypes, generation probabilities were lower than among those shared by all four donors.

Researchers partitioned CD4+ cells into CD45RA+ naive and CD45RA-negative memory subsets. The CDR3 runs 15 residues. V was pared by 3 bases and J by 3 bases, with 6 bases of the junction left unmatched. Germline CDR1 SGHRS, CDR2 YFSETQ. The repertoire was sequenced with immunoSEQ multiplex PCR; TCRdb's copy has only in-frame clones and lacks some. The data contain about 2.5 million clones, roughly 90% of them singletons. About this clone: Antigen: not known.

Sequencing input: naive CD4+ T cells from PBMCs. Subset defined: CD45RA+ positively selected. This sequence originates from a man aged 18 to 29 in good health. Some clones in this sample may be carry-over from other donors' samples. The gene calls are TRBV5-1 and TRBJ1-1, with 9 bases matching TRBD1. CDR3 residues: CASSSKQGADTEAFF. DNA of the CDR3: TGCGCCAGCAGCTCAAAACAGGGGGCGGACACTGAAGCTTTCTTT.